The clone carrying this TCR beta chain was detected many times. Alpha- and beta-chain coverage of first-strand cDNA came from TRAV- and TRBV-specific primers. TCRs were put through approximately 20 PCR cycles of amplification with Phusion. A constant-region primer and the V-primer adapter served as the primer pair. Each CDR3 protein is one row after TCRdb ran MiXCR on the reads. The repertoire holds about 82,000 distinct CDR3 sequences, over 15% seen once, with less than 6% in the top ten. Per germline, CDR1 SGHAT and CDR2 FQNNGV. Trimming stripped 0 bases from V and 0 bases from J, with 3 bases between. The CDR3 runs to 15 residues. Time point here: before trial treatment. This sample is part of a study of low-dose radiotherapy and immunotherapy resistance in tumors. Study context: Participants in Cohort 1 were administered 0.5 Gy per fraction at 2-week intervals, to a cumulative dose of 6.5 Gy.

This receptor was taken from a male donor with prostate cancer. V and J are TRBV11-2 and TRBJ1-6; no reliable D call. Sequencing was performed on PBMCs, taken before treatment. As DNA, the CDR3 is TGTGCCAGCAGCTTAGAACTCTCCTATAATTCACCCCTCCACTTT. Its translation is CASSLELSYNSPLHF.